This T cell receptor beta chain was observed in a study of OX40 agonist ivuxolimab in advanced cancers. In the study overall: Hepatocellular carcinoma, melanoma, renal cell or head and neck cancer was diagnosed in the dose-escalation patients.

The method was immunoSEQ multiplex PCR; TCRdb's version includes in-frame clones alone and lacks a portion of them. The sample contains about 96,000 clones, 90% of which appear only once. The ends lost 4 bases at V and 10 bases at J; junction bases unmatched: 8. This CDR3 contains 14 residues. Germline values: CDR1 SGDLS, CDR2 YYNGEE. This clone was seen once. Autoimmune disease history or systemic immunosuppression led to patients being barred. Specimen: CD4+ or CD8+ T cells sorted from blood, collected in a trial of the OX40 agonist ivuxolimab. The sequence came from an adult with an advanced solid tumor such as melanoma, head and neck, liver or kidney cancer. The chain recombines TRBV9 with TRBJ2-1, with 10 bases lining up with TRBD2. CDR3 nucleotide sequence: TGTGCCAGCAGCCCGGGACTAGCGAACGTGGAGCAGTTCTTC. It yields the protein CASSPGLANVEQFF.